The following is a T cell receptor beta chain sequence with its context. Generated by immunoSEQ multiplex PCR, the TCRdb table keeps only in-frame clones and is missing some. The table has fewer than 200,000 clones, approximately 86% seen once. The entry originates in a study of blood T cell repertoires in COVID-19. V shed 0 bases and J shed 2 bases, with 13 bases lying between them. The germline CDR1 and CDR2 sequences are ENHRY and SYGVKD. The CDR3 loop spans 16 amino acids. This clonotype was obtained from a man between 35 and 55 years old with active or convalescent COVID-19. The V gene is TRBV10-3, the J gene TRBJ2-5; D ambiguous. The sequenced sample consisted of peripheral blood. CDR3 nucleotide sequence: TGTGCCATCAGTGAGTCGACTCGAGGCGCGCAAGAGACCCAGTACTTC. This encodes CAISESTRGAQETQYF.